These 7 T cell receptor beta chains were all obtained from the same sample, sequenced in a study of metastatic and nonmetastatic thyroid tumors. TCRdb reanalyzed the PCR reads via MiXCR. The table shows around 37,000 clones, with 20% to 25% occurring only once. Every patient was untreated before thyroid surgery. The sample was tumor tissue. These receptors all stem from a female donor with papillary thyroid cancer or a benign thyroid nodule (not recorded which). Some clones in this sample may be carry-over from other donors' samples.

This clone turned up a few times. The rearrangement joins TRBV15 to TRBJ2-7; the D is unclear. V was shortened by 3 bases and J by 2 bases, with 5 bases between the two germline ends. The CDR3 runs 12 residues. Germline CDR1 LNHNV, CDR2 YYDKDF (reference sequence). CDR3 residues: CATSRSAYEQYF. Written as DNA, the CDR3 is TGTGCCACCAGCAGGTCCGCCTACGAGCAGTACTTC.

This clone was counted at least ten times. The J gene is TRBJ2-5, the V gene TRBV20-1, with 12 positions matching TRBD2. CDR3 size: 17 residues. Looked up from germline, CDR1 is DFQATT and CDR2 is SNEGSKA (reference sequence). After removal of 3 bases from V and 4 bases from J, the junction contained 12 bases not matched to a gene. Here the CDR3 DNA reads TGCAGTGCTAGGAACCCTCTAGCGGGAGGGCCATCAGAGACCCAGTACTTC. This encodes CSARNPLAGGPSETQYF.

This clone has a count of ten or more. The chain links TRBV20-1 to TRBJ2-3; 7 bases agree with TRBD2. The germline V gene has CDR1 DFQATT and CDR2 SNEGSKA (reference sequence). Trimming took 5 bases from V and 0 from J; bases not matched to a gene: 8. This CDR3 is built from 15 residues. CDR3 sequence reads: CSALGGGGSTDTQYF. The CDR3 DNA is TGCAGTGCTTTGGGCGGCGGGGGTAGCACAGATACGCAGTATTTT.

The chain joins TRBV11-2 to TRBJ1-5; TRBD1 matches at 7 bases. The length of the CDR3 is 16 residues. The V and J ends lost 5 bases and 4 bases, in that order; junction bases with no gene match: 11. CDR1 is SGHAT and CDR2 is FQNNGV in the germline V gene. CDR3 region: CASSPYPGTDNQPQHF. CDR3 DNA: TGTGCCAGCAGCCCTTACCCCGGGACAGATAATCAGCCCCAGCATTTT.

The CDR3 DNA reads as TGTGCCAGCAGCTTAGATCAGGTTGGGGAGCAGTACTTC. Protein product: CASSLDQVGEQYF. V gene TRBV11-3 combines with J gene TRBJ2-7; the D is unclear. V was cut by 0 bases and J by 7 bases, with 10 bases left in between. The CDR3 has 13 amino acids. CDR1 is SGHNT, CDR2 YENEEA, per germline.

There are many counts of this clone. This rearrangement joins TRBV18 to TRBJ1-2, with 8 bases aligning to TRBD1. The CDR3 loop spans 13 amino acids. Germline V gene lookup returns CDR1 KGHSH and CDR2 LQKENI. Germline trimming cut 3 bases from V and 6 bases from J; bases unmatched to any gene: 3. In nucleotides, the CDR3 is TGTGCCAGCTCACCCCAGGGGGCGGATGGCTACACCTTC. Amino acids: CASSPQGADGYTF.

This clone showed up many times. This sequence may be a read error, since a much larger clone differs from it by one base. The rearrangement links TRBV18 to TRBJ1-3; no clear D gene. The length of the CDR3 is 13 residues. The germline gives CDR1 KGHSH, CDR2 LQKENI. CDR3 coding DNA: TGTGCCAGCTCACCGAGTTCTGGAGACACCATATATTTT. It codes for CASSPSSGDTIYF.